Listed here are 21 T cell receptor beta chains from one sample, sequenced in a study of CD8+ T cells in alopecia areata. RNA, once extracted, was reverse transcribed into cDNA for use as the sequencing template. Generated by immunoSEQ multiplex PCR, the TCRdb table keeps only in-frame clones and is missing some. The repertoire holds 55,000 to 65,000 clones, with roughly two fifths as singletons. The sample taken for sequencing was NKG2D-low CD8+ T cells sorted from blood. Source of these receptors: a human donor with alopecia areata.

V usage is TRBV4-3 and J usage is TRBJ2-3; D might be TRBD2 (7 bases). The CDR3 is made up of 16 amino acids. The V and J ends lost 4 bases and 1 base respectively, with 15 bases between them. Germline V gene data show CDR1 as LGHNA and CDR2 as YSLEER. CDR3 DNA: TGCGCCAGCAGCCCTTCTACAGGGAGGGGCACAGATACGCAGTATTTT. Its protein is CASSPSTGRGTDTQYF.

V is TRBV29-1 and J is TRBJ2-7; 12 bases line up with TRBD2. V lost 7 bases, J lost 7 bases, and 5 bases stayed unmatched. The CDR3 covers 12 residues. Looked up from germline, CDR1 is SQVTM and CDR2 is ANQGSEA. The CDR3 sequence: CSARLAGVEQYF. As DNA, the CDR3 is TGCAGCGCCCGACTAGCGGGAGTTGAGCAGTACTTC.

The genes are TRBV28 and TRBJ2-7; D gene ambiguous. V lost 5 bases and J 0 bases, leaving 20 bases between the germline ends. Germline V gives CDR1 MDHEN, CDR2 SYDVKM. The CDR3 is made up of 17 amino acids. CDR3 sequence reads: CASSPMDVTYSSYEQYF. The CDR3 nucleotides are TGTGCCAGCAGTCCCATGGATGTAACGTACAGCTCCTACGAGCAGTACTTC.

This clone turned up a few times. The CDR3: CSVAGTDAKNIQYF. CDR3 nucleotide sequence: TGCAGCGTGGCCGGGACAGATGCCAAAAACATTCAGTACTTC. This chain links TRBV29-1 with TRBJ2-4, with TRBD1 matching 7 bases. Unmatched junction bases numbered 6, after V lost 6 bases and J lost 1 base. This CDR3 has 14 amino acids. CDR1 SQVTM and CDR2 ANQGSEA come from the germline V gene.

This rearrangement joins TRBV30 to TRBJ2-1, with unresolved D. The V end lost 0 bases, the J end lost 8 bases, and 14 bases lay between the germline ends. The germline V gene has CDR1 GTSNPN and CDR2 SVGIG (reference sequence). CDR3 length equals 14 residues. This chain's CDR3 is CAWSVQSLRDEQFF. CDR3 sequence (DNA): TGTGCCTGGAGTGTACAGTCTCTCCGGGATGAGCAGTTCTTC.

This clone showed up just a few times. The chain is built from TRBV5-4 and TRBJ2-7; D tentatively reads TRBD1 or TRBD2 (5 bases each). V lost 1 base and J 7 bases, leaving 12 bases between the germline ends. Germline-derived CDR1 and CDR2 are SGHNT and YYREEE (reference sequence). CDR3 length: 13 residues. CDR3 sequence (DNA): TGTGCCAGCAGCTTGTGGGACGCGCGGGAGCAGTACTTC. This gives the protein CASSLWDAREQYF.

The chain employs TRBV6-6 and TRBJ2-7; the match to TRBD2 covers 7 bases. This CDR3 is built from 15 residues. CDR1 and CDR2 from the germline V gene are MNHNY and SVGAGI (reference sequence). The ends lost 0 bases at V and 3 bases at J; junction bases unmatched: 5. The CDR3 bases are TGTGCCAGCAGTTACTCCTATGTAGCGGGCTACGAGCAGTACTTC. Amino acids: CASSYSYVAGYEQYF.

This clone was detected a few times. The chain couples TRBV19 to TRBJ2-2, with 8 bases that match TRBD2. V trimming: 3 bases; J trimming: 4 bases; junction bases outside the gene matches: 4. Germline loops: CDR1 LNHDA, CDR2 SQIVND (reference sequence). This CDR3 region has 15 residues. CDR3 in DNA: TGTGCCAGTAGTATGGGGCTAGCGGGCACCGGGGAGCTGTTTTTT. It encodes CASSMGLAGTGELFF.

This clone came up a few times. The chain combines TRBV28 with TRBJ2-3, with unresolved D. This CDR3 spans 16 amino acids. With 2 bases removed from V and 0 bases from J, the gap between germline ends came to 12 bases. From germline, CDR1 is MDHEN and CDR2 SYDVKM. The DNA for the CDR3 is TGTGCCAGCAGTTTAGTTGCTAAAGGGAGCACAGATACGCAGTATTTT. Translating it yields CASSLVAKGSTDTQYF. The full variable domain, with the rest looked up from reference TRBV28 and TRBJ2-3, is DVKVTQSSRYLVKRTGEKVFLECVQDMDHENMFWYRQDPGLGLRLIYFSYDVKMKEKGDIPEGYSVSREKKERFSLILESASTNQTSMYLCASSLVAKGSTDTQYFGPGTRLTVL.

On this clone: In the same sample, other DNA sequences code for this CDR3. This chain connects TRBV5-1 to TRBJ2-2; D is unclear. CDR1 SGHRS and CDR2 YFSETQ come from the germline V gene. The CDR3 extends over 14 amino acids. Deletions cut 3 bases from V and 5 bases from J, with 11 bases between. The CDR3 region has the DNA TGCGCCAGCAGCTGGCGCAGGTGGACCGGGGAGCTGTTTTTT. It specifies CASSWRRWTGELFF.

In this sample, this clone turned up a few times. CDR3 amino acids: CASSDRGYNEQFF. The CDR3 DNA is TGTGCCAGCAGTGACAGGGGTTACAATGAGCAGTTCTTC. This chain connects TRBV28 to TRBJ2-1, with 8 positions matching TRBD1. Germline V lookup: CDR1 MDHEN, CDR2 SYDVKM. Germline trimming cut 5 bases from V and 4 bases from J; bases unmatched to any gene: 1. The CDR3 is 13 amino acids. The complete variable domain, with remaining parts taken from reference TRBV28 and TRBJ2-1, reads DVKVTQSSRYLVKRTGEKVFLECVQDMDHENMFWYRQDPGLGLRLIYFSYDVKMKEKGDIPEGYSVSREKKERFSLILESASTNQTSMYLCASSDRGYNEQFFGPGTRLTVL.

In DNA, the CDR3 is TGTGCCAGCAGTCTTTCCGCCGGGGGGGCATCACCCCTCCACTTT. Translating gives CASSLSAGGASPLHF. The chain combines TRBV27 with TRBJ1-6; perhaps TRBD1 as D (6 bases). This CDR3 is built from 15 residues. Trimming removed 5 bases at V and 10 bases at J, with 18 bases between. Germline V gene lookup returns CDR1 MNHEY and CDR2 SMNVEV (reference sequence).

In its sample, this clone was seen a few times. This rearrangement joins TRBV29-1 to TRBJ1-2; D is unclear. Germline-derived CDR1 and CDR2 are SQVTM and ANQGSEA. V shed 0 bases and J shed 7 bases, with 15 bases lying between them. The CDR3 has 14 residues. The CDR3 bases are TGCAGCGTTGAAGAGGTCGGGCCTGGTGGTGGCTACACCTTC. It encodes CSVEEVGPGGGYTF.

The chain employs TRBV5-1 and TRBJ2-4; D could derive from TRBD1 or TRBD2 (5 bases each). The CDR3 runs to 16 residues. V lost 0 bases to trimming and J lost 3 bases, with 13 bases between them. Germline-derived CDR1 and CDR2 are SGHRS and YFSETQ. Here the CDR3 DNA reads TGCGCCAGCAGCTTGGATGGGGGAATCCGCAAAAACATTCAGTACTTC. It specifies CASSLDGGIRKNIQYF. The full variable domain, rest sourced from reference TRBV5-1 and TRBJ2-4, is KAGVTQTPRYLIKTRGQQVTLSCSPISGHRSVSWYQQTPGQGLQFLFEYFSETQRNKGNFPGRFSGRQFSNSRSEMNVSTLELGDSALYLCASSLDGGIRKNIQYFGAGTRLSVL.

The gene calls are TRBV9 and TRBJ2-1; D remains ambiguous. The CDR3 totals 16 residues. The V gene lost 0 bases and the J gene lost 1 base, with 11 bases spanning the gap. The germline CDR1 and CDR2 sequences are SGDLS and YYNGEE. The CDR3 DNA reads as TGTGCCAGCAGCGTAGCTAGGGTTCGATCCTACAATGAGCAGTTCTTC. Translating gives CASSVARVRSYNEQFF.

V is TRBV25-1 and J is TRBJ2-3, with 7 bases lining up with TRBD2. V lost 3 bases and J lost 8; bases outside the gene matches: 8. Germline CDR1 is MGHDK and CDR2 is SYGVNS. This CDR3 contains 14 residues. CDR3 bases: TGTGCCAGCAGTGACCACTTAGCGGGTGGTACGCAGTATTTT. Its protein product is CASSDHLAGGTQYF.

This clone was seen only a few times. This chain uses TRBV7-2 with TRBJ1-2; D gene uncertain. Trimming left V 2 bases short and J 0 bases short, with 13 bases between. The CDR3 contains 16 residues. Per germline, CDR1 SGHTA and CDR2 FQGNSA. The CDR3 protein is CASSLSHGEANYGYTF. The CDR3 coding sequence is TGTGCCAGCAGCTTATCTCACGGGGAAGCTAACTATGGCTACACCTTC.

This clone turned up a few times. The V gene is TRBV19, the J gene TRBJ2-1; 8 nucleotides line up with TRBD2. CDR3 length equals 16 residues. Looked up from germline, CDR1 is LNHDA and CDR2 is SQIVND (reference sequence). Trimming cost V 2 bases and J 8 bases; bases outside gene matches: 11. The CDR3 region has the DNA TGTGCCAGTAGTATAATTGGCGGGAGGAGTGTCGATGAGCAGTTCTTC. Its protein is CASSIIGGRSVDEQFF.

The V and J genes are TRBV25-1 and TRBJ2-7; D might be TRBD2 (5 bases). Germline V gene lookup returns CDR1 MGHDK and CDR2 SYGVNS. Trimming cost V 3 bases and J 5 bases, with 20 bases left between them. CDR3 length equals 16 residues. CDR3 region: CASSDAETGRGDEQYF. The CDR3 DNA is TGTGCCAGCAGTGACGCCGAGACCGGTCGGGGTGACGAGCAGTACTTC.

V and J are TRBV2 and TRBJ1-5; 7 bases are shared with TRBD1. J lost 4 bases, V lost 5 bases, and 20 bases had no gene match. Germline V CDR1 and CDR2: SNHLY, FYNNEI. The CDR3 has 19 residues. The CDR3 here is CASSHDRPRWTGDNQPQHF. For the CDR3, the DNA is TGTGCCAGCAGTCATGACCGACCCAGGTGGACAGGCGATAATCAGCCCCAGCATTTT.

The rearrangement uses TRBV25-1 and TRBJ2-1; the D is unclear. Trimming removed 4 bases at V and 4 bases at J, with 11 bases between. CDR1 is MGHDK and CDR2 is SYGVNS in the germline V gene. This CDR3 spans 14 amino acids. Here the CDR3 DNA reads TGTGCCAGCAGTGGATTACAAGCTTACAATGAGCAGTTCTTC. It encodes CASSGLQAYNEQFF.